This T cell receptor (beta chain) is from a study of beta chain features in type 1 diabetes. Whole-study findings and limits: Type 1 diabetes patients had TCRB CDR3s that were shorter (moderately but significantly so) in all four CD4+ subsets. HLA effects on TCRB rearrangement stayed unresolved here.

Germline V gene data show CDR1 as LNHNV and CDR2 as YYDKDF (reference sequence). The V end was cut by 4 bases, the J end by 4 bases, with 1 base between. The CDR3 runs 11 residues. Since all of the isolated RNA was reverse transcribed, expressed TCRB transcripts were what got sequenced. Repertoires were generated with immunoSEQ multiplex PCR, while TCRdb's copy carries only in-frame clones and drops some. Of 150,000 to 200,000 clones listed, roughly 60% are singletons. A word on this clone: Its target is unknown.

The chain combines TRBV15 with TRBJ1-4; D is ambiguous. The sequence derives from a young man with type 1 diabetes. What was sequenced was naive CD4+ T cells from blood. CDR3 sequence (DNA): TGTGCCACCAGCATTAATGAAAAACTGTTTTTT. Encoded protein: CATSINEKLFF.